What follows are 29 T cell receptor beta chains derived from one specimen sequenced in a study of blood T cell repertoires in COVID-19. TCRdb keeps only in-frame clones here, not all; method: immunoSEQ multiplex PCR. The data hold roughly 340,000 clones, with more than 80% observed a single time. The sequencing input was peripheral blood. The receptors shown here come from a woman aged 25 to 39 with COVID-19, enrolled during active disease.

This chain links TRBV7-9 with TRBJ1-2; D is uncertain. The germline gives CDR1 SEHNR, CDR2 FQNEAQ (reference sequence). V dropped 5 bases and J dropped 2 bases, with 15 bases sitting between them. The CDR3 spans 15 residues. The CDR3 nucleotides are TGTGCCAGCAGCGCCGACGAGGAAGGAAACTATGGCTACACCTTC. Translated: CASSADEEGNYGYTF.

The V and J genes are TRBV6-5 and TRBJ2-1; no clear D gene. Germline lookup yields CDR1 MNHEY and CDR2 SVGAGI. The length of the CDR3 is 15 residues. Trimming took 4 bases from V and 6 from J, leaving 16 bases between them. The CDR3 region has the DNA TGTGCCAGCAGTTGGGCCCCCACGGCCCTCAATGAGCAGTTCTTC. This codes for CASSWAPTALNEQFF.

The chain's CDR3 is CASSTEPPNTEAFF. CDR3 coding DNA: TGTGCCAGCAGCACAGAACCCCCGAACACTGAAGCTTTCTTT. The V and J genes are TRBV11-3 and TRBJ1-1; D gene unclear. Trimming took off 5 bases at V and 1 base at J, with 11 bases between the two ends. The CDR3 has 14 residues. Germline CDR1 reads SGHNT; CDR2 reads YENEEA.

The chain employs TRBV30 and TRBJ2-5; tentative D call: TRBD1 (5 bases). The CDR3 is 13 residues long. V shed 6 bases and J shed 2 bases, with 13 bases lying between them. Germline loops: CDR1 GTSNPN, CDR2 SVGIG (reference sequence). CDR3 residues: CACEEAGQETQYF. The CDR3 nucleotides read TGTGCCTGCGAAGAGGCAGGGCAAGAGACCCAGTACTTC. Full variable domain (remainder filled in from reference TRBV30 and TRBJ2-5): SQTIHQWPATLVQPVGSPLSLECTVEGTSNPNLYWYRQAAGRGLQLLFYSVGIGQISSEVPQNLSASRPQDRQFILSSKKLLLSDSGFYLCACEEAGQETQYFGPGTRLLVL.

The CDR3 nucleotides are TGTGCCAGCAGCCGGGACAGCCACCCCCTGCCCCAGCATTTT. It translates to CASSRDSHPLPQHF. This chain joins TRBV6-1 and TRBJ1-5; TRBD1 agrees at 7 bases. This CDR3 has 14 residues. V trimming: 6 bases; J trimming: 9 bases; junction bases outside the gene matches: 11. In germline, CDR1 is MNHNS, CDR2 SASEGT.

This clone was detected once. The chain employs TRBV4-3 and TRBJ2-1; 14 nucleotides line up with TRBD2. CDR1 LGHNA and CDR2 YSLEER come from the germline V gene. After removal of 5 bases from V and 6 bases from J, the junction contained 6 bases not matched to a gene. The CDR3 is 16 residues long. CDR3 nucleotides: TGCGCCAGCAGCGGCGCAGGACTAGCGGGAGGCAATGAGCAGTTCTTC. Translating it yields CASSGAGLAGGNEQFF.

The rearrangement uses TRBV7-6 and TRBJ1-1, with D uncertain. V was clipped by 3 bases and J by 4 bases, with 9 bases between them. Germline CDR1 is SGHVS and CDR2 is FNYEAQ. The CDR3 loop spans 13 amino acids. CDR3 coding DNA: TGTGCCAGCAGCTTTAATCGGGTCACTGAAGCTTTCTTT. Translated: CASSFNRVTEAFF.

V is TRBV7-2 and J is TRBJ2-7, with D possibly being TRBD2 (7 bases). The CDR3 runs 17 residues. The V end lost 1 base, the J end lost 2 bases, and 18 bases lay between the germline ends. CDR1 is SGHTA, CDR2 FQGNSA, per germline. The CDR3 sequence: CASSLGRGAPLTYEQYF. In DNA, the CDR3 is TGTGCCAGCAGCTTAGGCCGGGGGGCGCCTCTCACCTACGAGCAGTACTTC.

V and J are TRBV21-1 and TRBJ2-1; TRBD1, the table's D call, lacks a check against the DNA. TRBV21-1 is marked as a pseudogene. This CDR3 contains 17 residues. Written as DNA, the CDR3 is TGTGCCAGCAGCCTTACCTCAGGAAACCGGTCCTACAATGAGCAGTTCTTC. Translated, it gives CASSLTSGNRSYNEQFF.

CDR3 DNA: TGCGCCAGCAGCCCGGGGGGGGCATGGAACACCGGGGAGCTGTTTTTT. It yields the protein CASSPGGAWNTGELFF. The chain carries TRBV5-1 and TRBJ2-2, with 8 bases identical to TRBD2. V shed 4 bases and J 1 base; nucleotides not matched to a gene: 6. Germline V gene sequence: CDR1 SGHRS, CDR2 YFSETQ. The CDR3 length is 16 residues.

The CDR3: CASSQESGLGVYEQYV. Here the CDR3 DNA reads TGTGCCAGCAGCCAAGAGAGCGGACTTGGGGTTTACGAGCAGTACGTC. The chain combines TRBV14 with TRBJ2-7, with D possibly matching TRBD2 (5 bases). The CDR3 is 16 residues long. V was cut by 0 bases and J by 4 bases, with 16 bases left in between. The germline V gene encodes CDR1 SGHDN and CDR2 FVKESK.

The chain joins TRBV13 to TRBJ2-1; 13 bases match TRBD2. The CDR3 runs 17 residues. V lost 5 bases to trimming and J lost 0 bases; unmatched junction nucleotides: 4. Germline assignment: CDR1 PRHDT and CDR2 FYEKMQ (reference sequence). The CDR3 coding sequence is TGTGCCAGCAGCACGGGACTAGCGGGATCCTCCTACAATGAGCAGTTCTTC. It specifies CASSTGLAGSSYNEQFF.

This chain uses TRBV2 with TRBJ2-2; TRBD1 is a possible D gene (6 bases). Trimming removed 7 bases from V and 1 base from J, with 10 bases in between. This CDR3 comprises 14 residues. Germline V gene sequence: CDR1 SNHLY, CDR2 FYNNEI. The CDR3 sequence: CASKRTENTGELFF. The CDR3 DNA reads as TGTGCCAGCAAAAGGACAGAGAACACCGGGGAGCTGTTTTTT.

The rearrangement uses TRBV4-1 and TRBJ2-3; 9 bases are a match to TRBD2. Unmatched junction bases numbered 19, after V lost 0 bases and J lost 6 bases. This CDR3 contains 20 residues. Per the germline V gene, CDR1 is MGHRA and CDR2 is YSYEKL. In nucleotides, the CDR3 is TGCGCCAGCAGCCAAGAGAATAGCGGGAGCCTTGTCAGCTTCACCGATACGCAGTATTTT. Translated, it gives CASSQENSGSLVSFTDTQYF.

This sequence joins TRBV4-3 and TRBJ2-1; 9 nucleotides align to TRBD2. The CDR3 contains 17 residues. The germline V gene encodes CDR1 LGHNA and CDR2 YSLEER. With 0 bases clipped from V and 4 bases from J, the junction kept 7 bases outside the gene matches. For the CDR3, the DNA is TGCGCCAGCAGCCAAGATGGGGGCGGGAGGGTGTACAATGAGCAGTTCTTC. It specifies CASSQDGGGRVYNEQFF.

V is TRBV29-1 and J is TRBJ2-1; maybe TRBD1 (5 bases). CDR1 is SQVTM and CDR2 is ANQGSEA in the germline V gene. The CDR3 has 11 residues. This CDR3 is CSGASDNEQFF. The CDR3 coding sequence is TGCAGTGGGGCCTCAGACAATGAGCAGTTCTTC.

This chain uses TRBV5-1 with TRBJ1-1; TRBD1 might be the D (5 bases). Germline V gene lookup returns CDR1 SGHRS and CDR2 YFSETQ. The CDR3 runs to 14 residues. V was clipped by 2 bases and J by 2 bases, with 10 bases between them. The CDR3 bases are TGCGCCAGCAGCTTAAGACAGAGCAACACTGAAGCTTTCTTT. It is translated as CASSLRQSNTEAFF.

The rearrangement links TRBV29-1 to TRBJ2-1; 9 bases fit TRBD2. With 7 bases clipped from V and 0 bases from J, the junction kept 1 base outside the gene matches. This CDR3 is 13 amino acids long. Germline-derived CDR1 and CDR2 are SQVTM and ANQGSEA. CDR3 protein: CSGAGGSYNEQFF. The CDR3 region has the DNA TGCAGCGGAGCGGGGGGCTCCTACAATGAGCAGTTCTTC.

V usage is TRBV27 and J usage is TRBJ1-2, with 8 bases lining up with TRBD1. The CDR3 covers 18 residues. Germline V lookup: CDR1 MNHEY, CDR2 SMNVEV (reference sequence). Losses at the gene ends were 0 bases for V and 5 bases for J; bases not matched to a gene: 14. CDR3 DNA sequence: TGTGCCAGCAGTTTATCGATTGGAAGGTCCCGGACAGGGTATGGCTACACCTTC. This codes for CASSLSIGRSRTGYGYTF.

The chain combines TRBV9 with TRBJ2-2; TRBD2 matches 8 bases. Germline trimming cut 4 bases from V and 0 bases from J; bases unmatched to any gene: 5. This CDR3 is 16 amino acids long. Germline-derived CDR1 and CDR2 are SGDLS and YYNGEE. The CDR3 bases are TGTGCCAGCAGCTTGAGCGGGAGAGCGAACACCGGGGAGCTGTTTTTT. Translation gives CASSLSGRANTGELFF.

The CDR3 sequence: CASSLEPRGQTGAQYF. Written as DNA, the CDR3 is TGTGCCAGCAGCTTGGAGCCTAGGGGGCAGACAGGGGCCCAGTACTTC. J is TRBJ2-5 and V is TRBV5-5, with 8 bases matching TRBD1. CDR1 and CDR2 from the germline V gene are SGHKS and YYEKEE (reference sequence). This CDR3 spans 16 amino acids. Losses at the gene ends were 0 bases for V and 9 bases for J; bases not matched to a gene: 13.

The rearrangement links TRBV2 to TRBJ1-4; the match to TRBD1 covers 9 bases. After removal of 6 bases from V and 3 bases from J, the junction contained 5 bases not matched to a gene. Germline V lookup: CDR1 SNHLY, CDR2 FYNNEI. This CDR3 region has 15 residues. The CDR3 spells CASRDNRGPNEKLFF. CDR3 DNA: TGTGCCAGCAGGGATAACAGGGGGCCTAATGAAAAACTGTTTTTT.

This sequence joins TRBV19 and TRBJ1-1, with D unresolved. CDR1 and CDR2 (germline): LNHDA, SQIVND (reference sequence). CDR3 length: 17 residues. V dropped 6 bases and J dropped 0 bases, with 20 bases sitting between them. The CDR3 nucleotides are TGTGCCAGTAGGACTAGGGTCCGGACGGAGATGAACACTGAAGCTTTCTTT. It translates to CASRTRVRTEMNTEAFF.

The chain couples TRBV28 to TRBJ2-5, with D possibly TRBD2 on 6 matching bases. CDR1 is MDHEN and CDR2 is SYDVKM in the germline V gene. CDR3 length equals 13 residues. V lost 5 bases and J lost 7, with 14 bases in between. The DNA of the CDR3 is TGTGCCAGCAGTCCACTGACTAGAGGGACCCAGTACTTC. Amino acid sequence: CASSPLTRGTQYF.

J is TRBJ2-7 and V is TRBV6-1; TRBD2 agrees at 10 bases. Trimming took 0 bases from V and 3 from J; bases not matched to a gene: 5. This CDR3 spans 16 amino acids. Germline lookup yields CDR1 MNHNS and CDR2 SASEGT. In nucleotides, the CDR3 is TGTGCCAGCAGTGAAGCCTTAGCGGGAGGAGGCTACGAGCAGTACGTC. Protein: CASSEALAGGGYEQYV.

This clone was recorded only once. The rearrangement joins TRBV5-1 to TRBJ2-5; D not certain. The CDR3 has 13 amino acids. With 4 bases removed from V and 5 bases from J, the gap between germline ends came to 12 bases. Germline V gene data show CDR1 as SGHRS and CDR2 as YFSETQ. For the CDR3, the DNA is TGCGCCAGCAGCCTTCAGGTTGGGGAGACCCAGTACTTC. This translates into CASSLQVGETQYF.

The chain uses TRBV19 and TRBJ1-1; 10 bases fit TRBD1. V lost 9 bases and J lost 8; bases outside the gene matches: 9. Germline V gives CDR1 LNHDA, CDR2 SQIVND (reference sequence). The CDR3 extends over 13 amino acids. The CDR3 region is CARGQGPRREAFF. As DNA, the CDR3 is TGTGCCAGGGGACAGGGGCCGCGGCGGGAAGCTTTCTTT.

V and J are TRBV19 and TRBJ2-5; 7 bases line up with TRBD2. The junction had 10 bases not matched to a gene; V was cut back by 4 bases and J by 5 bases. CDR1 LNHDA and CDR2 SQIVND come from the germline V gene (reference sequence). The length of the CDR3 is 15 residues. The chain's CDR3 is CASSTRLAGGETQYF. CDR3 in DNA: TGTGCCAGTAGTACCCGACTAGCCGGGGGGGAGACCCAGTACTTC.

V gene TRBV10-2 combines with J gene TRBJ2-7, with D possibly TRBD2 on 5 matching bases. Germline CDR1 is WSHSY and CDR2 is SAAADI. The CDR3 is 13 amino acids. V was cut by 4 bases and J by 5 bases, with 12 bases left in between. The CDR3 DNA reads as TGCGCCAGCAGTGGGGCTGGAGGTCACGAGCAGTACGTC. It translates to CASSGAGGHEQYV.